Here is one T cell receptor (beta chain) with its context. Its antigen is still unknown. The genomic DNA of each subset was split evenly across several immunoSEQ plates. Original data processing: ImmunoSEQ sequences covered only the junction and lacked quality scores; filtering therefore differed. Method: immunoSEQ multiplex PCR; TCRdb's copy keeps in-frame clones and lacks some. From that table come the V and J calls and clone size; the DNA was used to work out D and trimming. The table includes about 340,000 clones, 73% detected once. The data derive from a study of shared clonotypes between healthy human individuals. Germline loops: CDR1 SGHNT, CDR2 YYREEE (reference sequence). V was pared by 4 bases and J by 3 bases, with 7 bases of the junction left unmatched. The CDR3 sequence is 16 residues long. CD4+ cells underwent separation, giving CD45RA+ naive and CD45RA-negative memory subsets. Study-level findings and limits: Clonotypes that were shared across a handful of donors made up about 5.1% of naive CD4 clonotypes.

The gene calls are TRBV5-4 and TRBJ2-2; 9 bases fit TRBD2. The sample consisted of memory CD4+ T cells sorted from blood. Subset of the sample: CD45RA-negative fraction. The sequence was collected from a man aged 25 to 40 in good health. CDR3 coding DNA: TGTGCCAGCAGCGGTATAGCGGGAGCGCACACCGGGGAGCTGTTTTTT. Protein sequence: CASSGIAGAHTGELFF.